This TCR beta chain emerged from a study of OX40 agonist ivuxolimab in advanced cancers. Repertoires were generated with immunoSEQ multiplex PCR, while TCRdb's copy carries only in-frame clones and drops some. This sample yields 72,000 or so clones, of which more than 75% are seen a single time; roughly 0.23% belongs to the top ten. This CDR3 is built from 13 residues. V gave up 7 bases and J gave up 7 bases, with 16 bases separating them. Germline lookup yields CDR1 LNHDA and CDR2 SQIVND (reference sequence). The sample consisted of CD4+ or CD8+ T cells sorted from blood, taken in a trial of the OX40 agonist ivuxolimab. The chain uses TRBV19 and TRBJ1-1; no definite D call. The sequence was obtained from an adult with an advanced solid tumor such as melanoma, head and neck, liver or kidney cancer. CDR3 protein: CASILWPVGEAFF. The CDR3 bases are TGTGCCAGTATTTTGTGGCCGGTAGGTGAAGCTTTCTTT.